The entry below describes one T cell receptor beta chain. This clone was detected only once. Its antigen is unknown. No clone much larger than this one lies a single base away; base qualities are absent. The germline V gene provides CDR1 MGHRA and CDR2 YSYEKL. The CDR3 spans 13 residues, from the cysteine through the phenylalanine. The CDR3 DNA has 39 bases and is translated from base 1. Trimming removed 6 bases from V and 6 bases from J, leaving 12 bases between the germline ends. The data originate from a study of cytomegalovirus exposure and HLA in healthy donors (dated by TCRdb to about 2017). Notes on the research overall: An earlier analysis of a few hundred of the donors reported around 280 Gb of sequence data and about 120 million unique TCR beta sequences obtained from 150 million to 200 million T cells. HLA typing included class I and class II loci at four-digit resolution. In addition to the first cohort of 650 to 800 subjects, a separate validation cohort of some 120 different subjects was used. A later genetic analysis took genome-wide SNP genotypes for about 65% of the 666 donors and used that subset as a discovery cohort. Every discovery cohort repertoire had been produced on one sequencing platform. Alongside the repertoire data, information on donor age, sex, ethnicity and CMV serostatus was compiled. The number of donors typed differed by locus, with roughly 620-640 for A, B, C, DRB1 and DQB1, 522 for DQA1, 606 for DPA1, and some 470 for DPB1. An early release covering approximately 600 HLA-typed donors comprised roughly 300 gigabases of sequencing data and roughly 85 million unique TCR sequences. To decide whether each TCR beta V gene segment behaved as functional or pseudogenic, an earlier analysis of approximately 600 of the donors relied on high-throughput TCR beta sequencing. Using immunosequencing, the study profiled T cell repertoires from about 650 subjects and related those repertoires to cytomegalovirus serostatus. The study combined high-throughput TCR immunosequencing, statistical association of individual TCRs with disease status, and machine learning to predict cytomegalovirus infection status. Rather than drawing on any new phenotypic data, the later analysis identified candidate immune exposures from TCR beta sequences and the way those sequences occurred across donors. Roughly five DR-DQ haplotypes were treated as single units for association and clustering because of strong linkage in the cohort. In a later analysis, previously published TCR beta repertoires from 550 to 750 donors were re-analyzed and high-resolution HLA genotyping was added so that TCR occurrence patterns could be studied. Of the roughly 400 genotyped donors, roughly 80% were placed in the genetic ancestry cluster associated with self-reported Caucasian donors. The study was designed to test whether signatures of past pathogen exposure could be identified by cataloging public T cell receptors. Among some 410 genotyped donors of the cohort, an average of around 240,000 unique TCR beta nucleotide sequences was sequenced per donor, of which about 18% were non-productive. What the research found in general, with its limitations: Because HLA typing was missing for some donors at each locus, association tests included only the typed subset. In a later analysis, most CMV-associated TCR beta chains were found to appear HLA-restricted, with HLA associations seemingly driven largely by CMV exposure. Compared with equally common non-associated chains, HLA-associated TCR beta chains in a later analysis were more clonally expanded and had lower generation probabilities. An association between a missense DCLRE1C variant and V-gene and J-gene trimming of TCR beta chains was found in a later genetic analysis and replicated in an independent cohort. The authors suggested that the approach could potentially be extended to other disease states and immunological phenotypes. The cohort was sequenced for TCR beta chains only, and without alpha or paired-chain data the features that could be detected were limited. Some IMGT-functional V segments, including TRBV6-2 and TRBV6-3, could not be told apart with the 87-base-pair reads, so those segments were excluded. In an earlier analysis of more than 500 of the donors, most TCR beta V segments appeared in productive rearrangements about 87% or about 30% of the time, broadly matching IMGT annotations. The presence/absence analyses assumed that sequencing depth was roughly uniform across donors, and that assumption may not be true. A few of the identified cytomegalovirus-associated TCR beta chains were confirmed in vitro to be specific for cytomegalovirus antigens. When HLA alleles, especially DR and DQ, strongly co-occurred, attributing TCR associations to individual alleles was difficult. A later analysis associated 16,951 TCR beta sequences with specific HLA alleles at a false discovery rate of 0.05. Most TCR sequences were observed very rarely across donors, whereas some public TCRs were present in many individuals. A later genetic analysis reported fewer N-insertions in productive TCRs among donors in an Asian-associated ancestry cluster than the roughly 670-donor mean. A further reported finding was that TCR beta sequences accurately predicted the HLA-A and HLA-B alleles for most subjects in the first cohort. In both the original and validation cohorts, the classifier was reported to diagnose cytomegalovirus status with high specificity and sensitivity. The sequencing pipeline was judged likely to have produced a cluster of highly shared sequence variants as a technical artifact. Because counts were too low, roughly 17 rarely observed V segments, including chromosome 9 orphons, were left out of the earlier analysis of approximately 580 of the donors. A total of 150 to 200 TCR beta chains were listed by the study as associated with cytomegalovirus. Immune exposure information for the cohort was limited to CMV serostatus. Several of the top co-occurrence clusters appeared to be linked to parvovirus B19, influenza, CMV and Epstein-Barr virus, according to a later analysis. In a later analysis, the rate of TCR association differed among HLA loci, with DRB1 alleles having the most associated TCRs and HLA-C alleles having the fewest. Linkage disequilibrium might explain the correlated functional status among segregating V segments, but an unknown experimental factor could not be excluded.

To prepare the library, the immunoSEQ multiplex PCR assay was applied. The multiplex PCR relied on a mix of 60 forward primers for TCR Vbeta segments and 13 reverse primers for TCR Jbeta segments. A multiplex PCR assay on genomic DNA amplified the CDR3 region of rearranged TCR beta genes. On the Illumina HiSeq System, the amplified TCR beta libraries were sequenced as 87-base-pair reads. Regarding the original processing steps: Across the roughly 700 repertoires, a later analysis counted approximately 83 million unique TCR beta chains, 9.5 million to 13 million of which were shared by at least two donors. Raw reads were error-corrected and collapsed into unique sequences by a nearest-neighbor algorithm in which closely related sequences were merged to remove PCR and sequencing errors. V, D and J gene segments were assigned by aligning CDR3 sequences to IMGT reference sequences. Each retained sequence needed at least a six-nucleotide match to both a V gene segment and a J gene segment. Rearrangements were classified as productive when the CDR3 lacked stop codons and remained in frame with V and J, and all other rearrangements were classified as non-productive. Following IMGT convention, CDR3 was defined as the stretch from the second conserved V-encoded cysteine up to the conserved J-encoded phenylalanine. The earlier analysis of about 640 of the donors excluded any sequence lacking an unambiguous match to a single V gene segment. In an earlier analysis of some 590 of the donors, a V segment was called functional when productive rearrangements were above 56.7%, and segregating when the standard deviation between donors exceeded 5%. To diagnose cytomegalovirus status from the catalog of TCR beta chain sequences, a statistical classification framework was built. A later analysis assigned V and J genes by comparing TCR nucleotide sequences with IMGT/GENE-DB human TR gene sequences. Using the TCRdist pipeline, a later analysis assigned CDR3 sequences along with most-parsimonious VDJ recombination scenarios. In a later analysis, each TCR beta chain was defined by its CDR3 amino acid sequence together with its V-gene family, and reads lacking a unique V-gene family were excluded. As a way to deal with suspected cross-contamination and a sequencing artifact, a later analysis dropped hundreds of nucleotide sequences that were highly shared and had low generation probability. A later analysis calculated a clonal expansion index for each public chain from normalized within-repertoire ranks of inferred template counts. A later analysis computed generation probabilities with a VDJ recombination model fitted to out-of-frame rearrangements, and checked the results against IGoR. Hypergeometric tests were used in a later analysis to score TCR-TCR, TCR-HLA and TCR-CMV co-occurrence, with a repertoire-size bias correction applied to the TCR pairs. False discovery rates were estimated in a later analysis by permuting HLA or CMV assignments 20 times. A later analysis grouped co-occurring TCRs with DBSCAN, adding TCRdist sequence similarity when clustering within HLA-allele-positive subsets. Repertoires with fewer than 30,000 or more than 120,000 public chains, plus five repertoires with anomalous nucleotide sharing, were excluded from co-occurrence clustering. In its TCRdb copy, this immuneACCESS table keeps in-frame sequences only and misses some clones. Where compared with another copy, unresolved V genes explain less than half of these, and the others have no known cause. The V and J calls and clone size were taken over from that table, and D and trimming were inferred from the DNA. Counted in this sample were 150,000 to 200,000 clones; roughly 82% of them appeared once. Around 6.6% of the sample lies in the top ten.

The cohort was made up of 666 healthy bone marrow donors. All cohort members were sampled while nominally healthy, although unrecorded immune exposures were likely present. The donor tested CMV seropositive, placing the donor among the 289 seropositive members of the cohort. A peripheral blood sample was provided by each donor, and peripheral blood mononuclear cells were used for TCR beta sequencing. The Qiagen DNeasy Blood Extraction Kit was used to extract genomic DNA from the blood cell samples. The sample comprised PBMCs. This sequence originates from a man aged 50-59 years in good health and CMV-seropositive. The chain is made from TRBV4-1 and TRBJ2-1; TRBD1 is a possible D gene, resting on 6 matching bases. At the DNA level, the sequence is TGCGCCAGCAGGGGGGCAGGGAGCAATGAGCAGTTCTTC. Translation gives CASRGAGSNEQFF.